A single sample is the source of the 5 T cell receptor beta chains below, sequenced in a study of blood T cell repertoires in COVID-19 (TCRdb year 2020). The library was made by the immunoSEQ multiplex PCR assay. TCRdb took this table from immuneACCESS and kept in-frame rearrangements with V and J called. Such tables lack part of the clones; where checked against another copy, unresolved V genes explain under half of the gap, and the rest is unexplained. The sample includes tens of thousands of clones, with about 86% observed a single time. The ten biggest clones cover around 8.1% of the sample. Sequenced material: peripheral blood. These receptor sequences come from a woman in her 70s with acute or convalescent COVID-19.

J is TRBJ2-3 and V is TRBV27; D is unresolved. The CDR3 runs 14 residues. Trimming took off 6 bases at V and 0 bases at J, with 10 bases between the two ends. Germline CDR1 reads MNHEY; CDR2 reads SMNVEV (reference sequence). Here the CDR3 reads CASRARSSTDTQYF. The CDR3 DNA reads TGTGCCAGCAGGGCCAGATCGAGCACAGATACGCAGTATTTT.

CDR3: CASSFPLAGTYEQYF. The CDR3, as DNA: TGTGCCAGCAGTTTTCCCCTGGCAGGAACCTACGAGCAGTACTTC. The chain combines TRBV28 with TRBJ2-7; D remains unclear. Germline CDR1 is MDHEN and CDR2 is SYDVKM. The CDR3 runs to 15 residues. The V and J ends lost 3 bases and 2 bases respectively, with 14 bases between them.

The V gene is TRBV7-9, the J gene TRBJ2-7; possible D gene TRBD1, 5 bases. This CDR3 comprises 11 residues. Germline CDR1 SEHNR, CDR2 FQNEAQ (reference sequence). Trimming removed 5 bases from V and 13 bases from J, with 15 bases in between. CDR3 sequence (DNA): TGTGCCAGCAGCAAGACAGATCTCCCATACTTC. It is translated as CASSKTDLPYF.

The CDR3 protein is CASSKVLHHEKETQYF. CDR3 bases: TGTGCCAGCAGCAAAGTACTCCACCATGAAAAAGAGACCCAGTACTTC. V usage is TRBV21-1 and J usage is TRBJ2-5; TRBD2 is the table's D call and was not checked against the DNA. TRBV21-1 is shown as a pseudogene. The CDR3 spans 16 residues.

This chain joins TRBV19 and TRBJ2-7; TRBD2 agrees at 7 bases. Germline V CDR1 and CDR2: LNHDA, SQIVND (reference sequence). V dropped 4 bases and J dropped 1; count of bases not matched to a gene: 7. The CDR3 covers 15 residues. CDR3 nucleotide sequence: TGTGCCAGTAGTACCGGCGGGGGTCTTTCCTACGAGCAGTACTTC. This sequence encodes CASSTGGGLSYEQYF.